Below, one T cell receptor (beta chain) is given with its context. The antigen remains unidentified. The germline gene is not matched at one end of the junction; a read error may be the cause. This record comes from a study of cytomegalovirus exposure and HLA in healthy donors. Study-level background: Later, an analysis reported that the 95 to 150 validation repertoires had used the same platform as the approximately 670 first-cohort repertoires.

This table comes from immunoSEQ multiplex PCR, and its TCRdb copy is limited to in-frame clones, with some not included. The sample lists some 76,000 clones; roughly 94% were seen once. Germline CDR1 reads SGHRS; CDR2 reads YFSETQ. The CDR3 is 16 amino acids. Findings and caveats of the study: The tendency of first-cohort TCR clusters to co-occur in the 120 or so validation repertoires was identified by a subsequent analysis. Rarity characterized most TCR sequences, yet some public TCRs appeared in many donors. The authors enumerated 150 to 200 TCR beta chains as linked to cytomegalovirus.

This sequence joins TRBV5-1 and TRBJ1-2; maybe TRBD1 (5 bases). The sequencing sample was made of PBMCs. The TCR originated in a woman aged 18-29 years in good health and CMV-seropositive. The CDR3 reads CASSLDPDGTRRGEVF. In DNA form, the CDR3 reads TGCGCCAGCAGCTTGGACCCTGACGGGACTCGAAGGGGTGAGGTCTTC. The full variable domain, in which reference TRBV5-1 and TRBJ1-2 provide the parts outside the CDR3, is KAGVTQTPRYLIKTRGQQVTLSCSPISGHRSVSWYQQTPGQGLQFLFEYFSETQRNKGNFPGRFSGRQFSNSRSEMNVSTLELGDSALYLCASSLDPDGTRRGEVFGSGTRLTVV.